Shown below are 22 T cell receptor beta chains from a single sample sequenced in a study of T cells in localized non-small cell lung cancer. Repertoires were generated with immunoSEQ multiplex PCR, while TCRdb's copy carries only in-frame clones and drops some. The repertoire holds 90,000 or so clones, with 80% to 90% as singletons. This specimen consisted of peripheral blood, obtained before any cancer treatment. The receptors here all came from a man aged 35-75 years with stage I squamous cell lung carcinoma.

The CDR3 region has the DNA TGTGCCAGCAGCCAACGGGGACAGATTAGTGGCTACACCTTC. This codes for CASSQRGQISGYTF. The chain joins TRBV14 to TRBJ1-2; 7 bases align to TRBD1. Germline V gives CDR1 SGHDN, CDR2 FVKESK. This CDR3 contains 14 residues. Trimming removed 2 bases from V and 7 bases from J; junction bases left unmatched: 7.

The rearrangement joins TRBV5-6 to TRBJ1-1; no firm D call. The CDR3 loop spans 13 amino acids. Trimming cost V 2 bases and J 13 bases, with 18 bases left between them. From germline, CDR1 is SGHDT and CDR2 YYEEEE. As DNA, the CDR3 is TGTGCCAGCAGCTTTGTGATGGAAGGGTATGATTTCTTT. This gives the protein CASSFVMEGYDFF.

The chain has TRBV5-1 and TRBJ2-7; D not resolved. Per the germline V gene, CDR1 is SGHRS and CDR2 is YFSETQ. This CDR3 has 12 amino acids. V dropped 4 bases and J dropped 3 bases, with 8 bases sitting between them. In DNA form, the CDR3 reads TGCGCCAGCAGCGTACCTAACTACGAGCAGTACTTC. Encoded protein: CASSVPNYEQYF.

V gene TRBV5-1 combines with J gene TRBJ2-6, with D possibly being TRBD1 (6 bases). The CDR3 runs to 14 residues. In germline, CDR1 is SGHRS, CDR2 YFSETQ. Trimming stripped 5 bases from V and 2 bases from J, with 8 bases between. The DNA for the CDR3 is TGCGCCAGCAGGGGGGACACTGGGGCCAACGTCCTGACTTTC. It translates to CASRGDTGANVLTF.

The chain links TRBV29-1 to TRBJ1-2; 8 positions agree with TRBD1. CDR3 size: 15 residues. Germline lookup yields CDR1 SQVTM and CDR2 ANQGSEA. V was pared by 4 bases and J by 3 bases, with 10 bases of the junction left unmatched. The CDR3 coding sequence is TGCAGCGTTGCTCAGGGGGCTATTGGTGACTATGGCTACACCTTC. Translation: CSVAQGAIGDYGYTF.

The chain couples TRBV5-4 to TRBJ1-1; 7 bases align to TRBD1. V dropped 4 bases and J dropped 0; count of bases not matched to a gene: 6. The CDR3 is 15 amino acids. Germline CDR1 is SGHNT and CDR2 is YYREEE (reference sequence). CDR3 amino acids: CASSLYRGMNTEAFF. The CDR3 DNA is TGTGCCAGCAGCCTCTACAGGGGCATGAACACTGAAGCTTTCTTT.

Judged by abundance, this clone is medium-sized. CDR3: CASSQGPLRQRGQNPYEQYF. The CDR3, as DNA: TGTGCCAGCAGCCAAGGGCCCCTCAGGCAACGAGGCCAGAATCCCTACGAGCAGTACTTC. This rearrangement joins TRBV14 to TRBJ2-7; D unresolved. Germline lookup yields CDR1 SGHDN and CDR2 FVKESK. Trimming removed 1 base at V and 2 bases at J, with 27 bases between. The CDR3 spans 20 residues.

The CDR3: CASSAGSDTGELFF. The CDR3 nucleotides are TGTGCCAGCAGTGCAGGGTCGGACACCGGGGAGCTGTTTTTT. The chain carries TRBV25-1 and TRBJ2-2; TRBD1 is a possible D gene (5 bases). Germline values: CDR1 MGHDK, CDR2 SYGVNS. The CDR3 sequence is 14 residues long. V lost 4 bases and J 3 bases, leaving 9 bases between the germline ends.

The chain joins TRBV11-1 to TRBJ1-1; D gene ambiguous. Between the trimmed V and J ends, which lost 5 bases and 2 bases, there was a span of 12 bases. From germline, CDR1 is SGHAT and CDR2 FQDESV (reference sequence). The CDR3 is 14 amino acids. The CDR3 bases are TGTGCCAGCAGCGCCGCCAGACGTAACACTGAAGCTTTCTTT. It is translated as CASSAARRNTEAFF. Full variable domain (remainder filled in from reference TRBV11-1 and TRBJ1-1): EAEVAQSPRYKITEKSQAVAFWCDPISGHATLYWYRQILGQGPELLVQFQDESVVDDSQLPKDRFSAERLKGVDSTLKIQPAELGDSAMYLCASSAARRNTEAFFGQGTRLTVV.

This clone was seen more than once but under ten times. The chain has TRBV19 and TRBJ1-1; D is unresolved. Between the trimmed V and J ends, which lost 3 bases and 3 bases, there was a span of 8 bases. The CDR3 consists of 13 residues. CDR1 LNHDA and CDR2 SQIVND come from the germline V gene (reference sequence). DNA for the CDR3: TGTGCCAGTAGTATTAGGAGGGACACTGAAGCTTTCTTT. Its translation is CASSIRRDTEAFF.

This clone was counted a few times. The J gene is TRBJ1-2, the V gene TRBV6-1, with TRBD1 identical over 8 bases. The CDR3 contains 14 residues. With 3 bases clipped from V and 4 bases from J, the junction kept 4 bases outside the gene matches. Germline CDR1 and CDR2: MNHNS and SASEGT. This CDR3 reads CASSEGTGSYGYTF. The CDR3 DNA reads as TGTGCCAGCAGTGAGGGGACAGGCAGCTATGGCTACACCTTC.

The chain carries TRBV7-9 and TRBJ1-1; no clear D gene. The CDR3 sequence is 14 residues long. The germline V gene has CDR1 SEHNR and CDR2 FQNEAQ (reference sequence). Between the trimmed V and J ends, which lost 10 bases and 4 bases, there was a span of 19 bases. The CDR3 DNA follows: TGTGCCACGCTTCTGGGGATTTGGAGCACTGAAGCTTTCTTT. It specifies CATLLGIWSTEAFF. Complete variable domain (other parts from reference TRBV7-9 and TRBJ1-1): DTGVSQNPRHKITKRGQNVTFRCDPISEHNRLYWYRQTLGQGPEFLTYFQNEAQLEKSRLLSDRFSAERPKGSFSTLEIQRTEQGDSAMYLCATLLGIWSTEAFFGQGTRLTVV.

This clone is a singleton in its sample. The chain recombines TRBV7-9 with TRBJ1-2; TRBD1 matches 8 bases. The CDR3 consists of 15 residues. Germline loops: CDR1 SEHNR, CDR2 FQNEAQ (reference sequence). Trimming took 5 bases from V and 3 from J; bases not matched to a gene: 8. CDR3 sequence: CASSPPDRGHYGYTF. The CDR3 DNA sequence: TGTGCCAGCAGCCCCCCCGACAGGGGCCACTATGGCTACACCTTC.

The chain couples TRBV7-9 to TRBJ2-5; tentatively, D is TRBD1 (6 bases). Germline V gene lookup returns CDR1 SEHNR and CDR2 FQNEAQ (reference sequence). Trimming pared 0 bases from V and 0 bases from J, leaving 8 bases between. This CDR3 has 15 amino acids. In DNA, the CDR3 is TGTGCCAGCAGCTTAGCGGGGGCCGACCAAGAGACCCAGTACTTC. This translates into CASSLAGADQETQYF.

The chain employs TRBV2 and TRBJ2-6; 9 bases line up with TRBD1. The V segment lost 5 bases and the J segment 3 bases; nucleotides outside the gene matches: 8. This CDR3 is built from 17 residues. Per the germline V gene, CDR1 is SNHLY and CDR2 is FYNNEI. CDR3 protein: CASSPGQGIVGANVLTF. In DNA form, the CDR3 reads TGTGCCAGCAGTCCGGGACAGGGAATTGTTGGGGCCAACGTCCTGACTTTC.

This rearrangement joins TRBV20-1 to TRBJ1-1; D is perhaps TRBD1 (5 bases). CDR3 size: 11 residues. Germline CDR1 DFQATT, CDR2 SNEGSKA (reference sequence). V was cut by 0 bases and J by 11 bases, with 10 bases left in between. The CDR3 bases are TGCAGTGCTAGAGATTCAGGGACGGCTTTCTTT. Translating it yields CSARDSGTAFF.

The CDR3 nucleotides read TGTGCCAGCAGTGCCGACAGGGGGCGATTAGATGGCTACACCTTC. Translated, it gives CASSADRGRLDGYTF. J is TRBJ1-2 and V is TRBV2, with 10 bases aligning to TRBD1. The germline CDR1 and CDR2 sequences are SNHLY and FYNNEI. The CDR3 extends over 15 amino acids. After removal of 4 bases from V and 6 bases from J, the junction contained 8 bases not matched to a gene.

This clone was observed a handful of times. CDR3 in DNA: TGTGCCAGCAGCTTGGAAATTTCGGGGGGTGGGGGCACAGATACGCAGTATTTT. Amino acids: CASSLEISGGGGTDTQYF. V usage is TRBV5-4 and J usage is TRBJ2-3, with 7 bases aligning to TRBD2. J lost 1 base, V lost 0 bases, and 11 bases had no gene match. In germline, CDR1 is SGHNT, CDR2 YYREEE (reference sequence). This CDR3 has 18 residues. Complete variable domain (other parts from reference TRBV5-4 and TRBJ2-3): ETGVTQSPTHLIKTRGQQVTLRCSSQSGHNTVSWYQQALGQGPQFIFQYYREEENGRGNFPPRFSGLQFPNYSSELNVNALELDDSALYLCASSLEISGGGGTDTQYFGPGTRLTVL.

This clone was recorded a few times. V is TRBV18 and J is TRBJ2-1, with a weak D call TRBD1 (6 bases). Trimming took off 4 bases at V and 3 bases at J, with 13 bases between the two ends. Germline CDR1 reads KGHSH; CDR2 reads LQKENI. The CDR3 has 15 residues. The chain's CDR3 is CASSQGDQFYNEQFF. CDR3 DNA sequence: TGTGCCAGCTCACAGGGGGACCAATTCTACAATGAGCAGTTCTTC.

This clone was seen just once. The rearrangement links TRBV7-9 to TRBJ1-1, with D perhaps TRBD1 (6 bases). Per the germline V gene, CDR1 is SEHNR and CDR2 is FQNEAQ (reference sequence). This CDR3 has 13 amino acids. Trimming shortened V by 5 bases and J by 2 bases, and 9 bases separated the two germline ends. The CDR3 reads CASSLQGNTEAFF. CDR3 DNA sequence: TGTGCCAGCAGCCTACAGGGTAACACTGAAGCTTTCTTT.

This chain joins TRBV6-5 and TRBJ2-5; tentatively, D is TRBD2 (5 bases). The V end was cut by 6 bases, the J end by 1 base, with 15 bases between. The CDR3 length is 15 residues. The germline V gene has CDR1 MNHEY and CDR2 SVGAGI. The CDR3 is CASSRRRASQETQYF. For the CDR3, the DNA is TGTGCCAGCAGCCGTCGGCGGGCCAGCCAAGAGACCCAGTACTTC.

This sequence joins TRBV30 and TRBJ1-5; D is possibly TRBD1 (6 bases). This CDR3 region has 14 residues. Looked up from germline, CDR1 is GTSNPN and CDR2 is SVGIG (reference sequence). V was cut by 5 bases and J by 3 bases, with 14 bases left in between. CDR3 coding DNA: TGTGCCTGGGGAGAAGGGACACTCAATCAGCCCCAGCATTTT. The encoded protein is CAWGEGTLNQPQHF.